Listed below are T cell receptor beta chains from one sample, sequenced in a study of identical twins. Each CDR3 protein gets one entry after TCRdb re-called the 5' RACE reads with MiXCR. The sample has roughly 720,000 distinct CDR3 sequences; roughly 18% are singletons. A further study also used this sample, focusing on T cells expressing NK-cell markers.

The specimen sequenced was PBMCs. These TCRs come from a woman younger than 35 in good health. Both conserved end residues are part of each CDR3. Fields, in order: V gene, J gene, clone size, D gene, CDR3 DNA, CDR3 protein. A D gene is named only where the DNA matches it firmly. The size of a clone is reported for some rows only, either as once, few or many, or as a class for expanded clones.

TRBV11-3	TRBJ1-2	.	.	TGTGCCAGCAGGAAGGGCAACTATGGCTACACCTTC	CASRKGNYGYTF
TRBV9	TRBJ2-2	.	TRBD2	TGTGCCAGCTACGGGCGCGGGGGGGCGAACACCGGGGAGCTGTTTTTT	CASYGRGGANTGELFF
TRBV7-9	TRBJ2-7	.	.	TGTGCCAGCAGCTTGGGAAGTCCCGAGCAGTACTTC	CASSLGSPEQYF
TRBV29-1	TRBJ2-7	.	TRBD2	TGCAGCGTTGAGGGGAGTAGCGGGAGAAACGAGCAGTACTTC	CSVEGSSGRNEQYF
TRBV6-1	TRBJ2-3	.	.	TGTGCCAGCAGCTCTCAGGCAGATACGCAGTATTTT	CASSSQADTQYF
TRBV10-1	TRBJ2-5	.	.	TGCGCCTATTACCGGCAAGAGACCCAGTACTTC	CAYYRQETQYF
TRBV7-8	TRBJ2-4	.	.	TGTGCCAGCAGCCCAGCCCTGGTAGGCCCCGCAAACATTCAGTACTTC	CASSPALVGPANIQYF
TRBV6-5	TRBJ2-1	.	TRBD1	TGTGCCAGCAGTGGAAGGACAGGCGAGCAGTTCTTC	CASSGRTGEQFF
TRBV29-1	TRBJ2-7	.	.	TGCAGCGTTGGGACACACCGAACCTACGAGCAGTACTTC	CSVGTHRTYEQYF
TRBV12-3/TRBV12-4	TRBJ1-2	.	TRBD1	TGTGCCAGCAAACAGGGGGCGCGTGGCTACACCTTC	CASKQGARGYTF
TRBV11-2	TRBJ2-3	.	.	TGTGCCAGCAGCCCAGGGGCGCCGCTCACAGATACGCAGTATTTT	CASSPGAPLTDTQYF
TRBV6-5	TRBJ2-5	.	.	TGTGCCAGCAGTTACTCGCCCCCTAGCGCGGCAACAGAGACCCAGTACTTC	CASSYSPPSAATETQYF
TRBV6-1	TRBJ2-2	.	TRBD1	TGTGCCAGCACCCCCTCACCCGGGACAGGGCTTACCGGGGAGCTGTTTTTT	CASTPSPGTGLTGELFF
TRBV20-1	TRBJ2-3	.	.	TGCAGTGCGACCGTTAGCGGCACAGATACGCAGTATTTT	CSATVSGTDTQYF
TRBV20-1	TRBJ2-5	.	.	TGCAGTGCCCAAACCAGGGAATTCATCCAAGAGACCCAGTACTTC	CSAQTREFIQETQYF
TRBV12-3/TRBV12-4	TRBJ2-2	.	.	TGTGCCAGCAGTCCCCGGGACTCCCTCCCGCCACTTAACACCGGGGAGCTGTTTTTT	CASSPRDSLPPLNTGELFF
TRBV11-2	TRBJ2-5	.	TRBD1	TGTGCCAGCAGCTTAGTCCCCGGGACAGGGGCGGGAAAGACCCAGTACTTC	CASSLVPGTGAGKTQYF
TRBV11-1	TRBJ2-5	.	.	TGTGCCAGCAGCTTAGTTGCGTGGCAGCAGGTTCTTCAAGAGACCCAGTACTTC	CASSLVAWQQVLQETQYF
TRBV25-1	TRBJ2-1	few	.	TGTGCCAGCAGTGAATGGGGAGGTTGGGGCAATGAGCAGTTCTTC	CASSEWGGWGNEQFF
TRBV12-3/TRBV12-4	TRBJ2-1	few	TRBD2	TGTGCCAGCAGTTCGGCGGGAGGGACCAATGAGCAGTTCTTC	CASSSAGGTNEQFF
TRBV4-2	TRBJ2-7	few	.	TGTGCCAGCAGCTCCCCCGGGACTGATTCCTACGAGCAGTACTTC	CASSSPGTDSYEQYF
TRBV5-1	TRBJ2-7	.	TRBD2	TGCGCCAGCAGCACCACTAGCGGCTACGAGCAGTACTTC	CASSTTSGYEQYF
TRBV7-9	TRBJ1-1	.	.	TGTGCCAGCAGCCCCTCGGGATCCCGTAGGGACACTGAAGCTTTCTTT	CASSPSGSRRDTEAFF
TRBV6-1	TRBJ2-1	many	.	TGTGCCGTCCGTGGGAGCGGATCCAATGAGCAGTTCTTC	CAVRGSGSNEQFF
TRBV7-2	TRBJ2-2	.	.	TGTGCCAGCAGCTCGTGGCCGAAGAACACCGGGGAGCTGTTTTTT	CASSSWPKNTGELFF
TRBV12-3/TRBV12-4	TRBJ2-3	.	TRBD2	TGTGCCAGCAGACAACTAGCGGGAGGATCAGATACGCAGTATTTT	CASRQLAGGSDTQYF
TRBV18	TRBJ2-3	few	TRBD2	TGTGCCAGCTCACCACGCCGACTAGCGGGATCGGGGGATACGCAGTATTTT	CASSPRRLAGSGDTQYF
TRBV7-9	TRBJ2-1	.	.	TGTGCCAGCAGCTCCCCCTCCCAGAGCTCCTACAATGAGCAGTTCTTC	CASSSPSQSSYNEQFF
TRBV20-1	TRBJ1-1	.	.	TGCAGTGCTAGAGGGTGGGCGGGAAGGGGTGAAGCTTTCTTT	CSARGWAGRGEAFF
TRBV20-1	TRBJ2-5	.	.	TGCAGTGCTAGAATGACAGCCAAAGAGACCCAGTACTTC	CSARMTAKETQYF
TRBV12-3/TRBV12-4	TRBJ1-5	few	.	TGTGCCAGCAGTTCACGTGAGCATCAGCCCCAGCATTTT	CASSSREHQPQHF
TRBV9	TRBJ2-5	few	TRBD1	TGTGCCAGCAGCGCCCCGCCGGGACAGGGAAGATCCGAGACCCAGTACTTC	CASSAPPGQGRSETQYF
TRBV20-1	TRBJ2-3	.	.	TGCAGTGCTAGAGCTCCGGTTGGAGATACGCAGTATTTT	CSARAPVGDTQYF
TRBV20-1	TRBJ1-6	.	.	TGCAGTGCTAGAAGCGTCAGGGAGAATTCACCCCTCCACTTT	CSARSVRENSPLHF
TRBV12-3/TRBV12-4	TRBJ2-1	few	.	TGTGCCTCTGCCCCCGGGGGTCGAAGCTCCTACAATGAGCAGTTCTTC	CASAPGGRSSYNEQFF
TRBV6-1	TRBJ1-1	few	.	TGTGCCAGCAGAGAAGCCCCTGACCTTGAAGCTTTCTTT	CASREAPDLEAFF
TRBV12-3/TRBV12-4	TRBJ1-5	many	.	TGTGCCAGCAGTTCCCAGGGGAGTCAGCCCCAGCATTTT	CASSSQGSQPQHF
TRBV10-3	TRBJ2-2	few	.	TGTGCCATCAAACGTCAAGGCCGGAACACCGGGGAGCTGTTTTTT	CAIKRQGRNTGELFF
TRBV12-3/TRBV12-4	TRBJ1-3	few	.	TGTGCCAGCAGTCCCGGAGCCAACTCTGGGAACACCATATATTTT	CASSPGANSGNTIYF
TRBV15	TRBJ1-4	.	.	TGTGCCACCAGCACGGGGACACCTAATGAAAAACTGTTTTTT	CATSTGTPNEKLFF
TRBV7-6	TRBJ2-3	few	.	TGTGCCAGCAGCTTAGAAATGTTAGAGACAGATACGCAGTATTTT	CASSLEMLETDTQYF
TRBV12-3/TRBV12-4	TRBJ2-1	few	.	TGTGCCACTACTTCATTCCTCCCAGCGGGCGACTCCTACAATGAGCAGTTCTTC	CATTSFLPAGDSYNEQFF
TRBV7-2	TRBJ2-7	.	TRBD2	TGTGCCAGCAGCCCGACTAGCGGGGGGGCGTTCGGCGAGCAGTACTTC	CASSPTSGGAFGEQYF
TRBV24-1	TRBJ2-4	.	.	TGTGCCACCACTGCCAGTCTAGCCAAAAACATTCAGTACTTC	CATTASLAKNIQYF
TRBV7-9	TRBJ2-3	many	TRBD2	TGTGCCAGCAGCGTCCAGCGGGGGGGCAGCACAGATACGCAGTATTTT	CASSVQRGGSTDTQYF
TRBV4-2	TRBJ1-2	few	.	TGTGCCAGCAGCCAAGGCACCGGAGAACACCCTAAAGATTTAACCTTC	CASSQGTGEHPKDLTF
TRBV5-1	TRBJ2-3	.	TRBD2	TGCGCCAGCAGCTTGACCGGGACTAGCTCTAGCACAGATACGCAGTATTTT	CASSLTGTSSSTDTQYF
TRBV5-1	TRBJ2-1	.	.	TGCGCCAGCAGCTTGTTCCCGGCGGCAGGTTACAATGAGCAGTTCTTC	CASSLFPAAGYNEQFF